This T cell receptor (beta chain) was sequenced in a study of radiotherapy plus CTLA-4 blockade in lung cancer. Study-wide context: With roughly 28% of patients having disease control, objective responses were seen in approximately 18%.

The table came from immunoSEQ multiplex PCR; TCRdb's copy has only in-frame clones and leaves some out. The profile covers some 90,000 clones, with around 87% appearing a single time and more than 2% taken by the ten largest. The study treated chemo-refractory metastatic non-small-cell lung cancer patients with focal radiation plus ipilimumab CTLA-4 blockade. A word on this clone: The antigen remains unidentified.

CDR1 is MNHEY and CDR2 is SMNVEV in the germline V gene (reference sequence). This CDR3 is 15 amino acids long. V lost 5 bases to trimming and J lost 2 bases, with 12 bases between them. Study observations and caveats: After radiotherapy and ipilimumab, tumor-derived clones expanded in peripheral blood. Response, reportedly, was best predicted by interferon-beta along with early blood T cell clone dynamics.

This TCR was recovered from a human donor with non-small cell lung cancer who had a partial response to radiotherapy plus ipilimumab. Material: peripheral blood, obtained from a patient treated with radiotherapy plus ipilimumab. The V call is TRBV27, the J call TRBJ2-2; D is undetermined. The CDR3 DNA reads as TGTGCCAGCAGTCCACGCACAGTTAACACCGGGGAGCTGTTTTTT. This translates into CASSPRTVNTGELFF.